This T cell receptor (beta chain) was sequenced in a study of T cell changes during pregnancy in multiple sclerosis. CDR1 is LGHNA and CDR2 is YSLEER in the germline V gene. The CDR3 contains 17 residues. Trimming took 3 bases from V and 4 from J, leaving 20 bases between them. The table came from immunoSEQ multiplex PCR; TCRdb's copy has only in-frame clones and leaves some out. The table has approximately 40,000 clones, about 92% seen once. The specimen comprised CD8+ T cells from peripheral blood mononuclear cells, sampled in the third trimester of pregnancy. This TCR came from a female donor with multiple sclerosis, enrolled in a pregnancy study. The V and J genes are TRBV4-3 and TRBJ2-3; tentative D call: TRBD2 (5 bases). The CDR3 here is CASSHATLAIDPDTQYF. CDR3 DNA: TGCGCCAGCAGCCACGCGACCCTAGCCATCGATCCAGATACGCAGTATTTT.